This T cell receptor beta chain was captured in a study of blood T cells in healthy people across ages. This clonotype was recorded at least ten times. An end of the junction differs from the germline gene, which may be a read error. The sample, 9 to 10 milliliters of peripheral blood, was drawn from each donor. In each sample, at least 6 million PBMCs were isolated. Together with a sample-barcoded 5' primer, a J-beta primer mix was included in a second PCR lasting about 7 to 11 cycles. TCRdb re-analysed the 5' RACE reads in MiXCR, keeping a single row per CDR3 protein. Here the sample spans 1.5 million to 2 million distinct CDR3 sequences, 28% being singletons. This receptor was obtained from a woman in her thirties in good health. The sample was blood.

CDR3 nucleotide sequence: TGTGCCAGCTCACTCGTAGCGGGAGAGCAGTACTTC. It codes for CASSLVAGEQYF. The chain carries TRBV5-1 and TRBJ2-7, with TRBD2 matching 8 bases. This CDR3 is built from 12 residues. Germline CDR1 is SGHRS and CDR2 is YFSETQ.